Each of the 8 T cell receptor beta chains below was sequenced from the same sample in a study of technical replicates of blood from a handful of donors. Only in-frame clones appear in the TCRdb table, and some are missing; sequencing was by immunoSEQ multiplex PCR. The repertoire holds about 100,000 clones, with approximately 96% as singletons. Sequencing input: T cells isolated from PBMCs. The receptors were sampled from a human donor in good health.

V and J are TRBV10-1 and TRBJ1-5; D might be TRBD1 (6 bases). The V end was cut by 4 bases, the J end by 6 bases, with 22 bases between. The CDR3 consists of 17 residues. CDR1 is WNHNN, CDR2 SYGVQD, per germline (reference sequence). This CDR3 is CASSVFDGRGGSQPQHF. DNA of the CDR3: TGCGCCAGCAGTGTGTTTGACGGGCGAGGGGGATCTCAGCCCCAGCATTTT.

V and J are TRBV4-1 and TRBJ2-6; a weak D match, TRBD2 (6 bases). Germline V gives CDR1 MGHRA, CDR2 YSYEKL. The CDR3 is 19 residues long. V was cut by 0 bases and J by 0 bases, with 15 bases left in between. CDR3 nucleotides: TGCGCCAGCAGCCAAGATGGATGGCGGGGAAGCTCTGGGGCCAACGTCCTGACTTTC. Translating gives CASSQDGWRGSSGANVLTF.

The chain couples TRBV4-2 to TRBJ2-1; TRBD2 agrees at 9 bases. Germline V CDR1 and CDR2: LGHNA, YNFKEQ. Trimming at V came to 1 base and at J to 2 bases, leaving 3 bases not matched to a gene. The CDR3 length is 16 residues. DNA for the CDR3: TGTGCCAGCAGCCAAGTTAGCGGGAGCCCCTACAATGAGCAGTTCTTC. As protein: CASSQVSGSPYNEQFF.

This chain links TRBV11-2 with TRBJ1-4; TRBD1 might be the D (5 bases). The V end lost 0 bases, the J end lost 6 bases, and 11 bases lay between the germline ends. Per the germline V gene, CDR1 is SGHAT and CDR2 is FQNNGV. The CDR3 sequence is 15 residues long. The CDR3, as DNA: TGTGCCAGCAGCTTAGATTCGGGGGGAGATGAAAAACTGTTTTTT. Protein product: CASSLDSGGDEKLFF. Looking up the rest from reference TRBV11-2 and TRBJ1-4 gives the full variable domain: EAGVAQSPRYKIIEKRQSVAFWCNPISGHATLYWYQQILGQGPKLLIQFQNNGVVDDSQLPKDRFSAERLKGVDSTLKIQPAKLEDSAVYLCASSLDSGGDEKLFFGSGTQLSVL.

V usage is TRBV7-9 and J usage is TRBJ2-7, with 9 bases lining up with TRBD2. The junction had 6 bases not matched to a gene; V was cut back by 6 bases and J by 3 bases. CDR3 length: 14 residues. Per the germline V gene, CDR1 is SEHNR and CDR2 is FQNEAQ (reference sequence). The CDR3 protein is CASRRTSAGYEQYF. Written as DNA, the CDR3 is TGTGCCAGCAGACGGACTAGCGCCGGCTACGAGCAGTACTTC.

The chain links TRBV6-6 to TRBJ2-5; 12 positions agree with TRBD2. Germline loops: CDR1 MNHNY, CDR2 SVGAGI (reference sequence). The trim removed 4 bases at V and 2 bases at J, leaving 5 bases unmatched. The CDR3 totals 16 residues. The CDR3 loop is CASSSYLAGGQETQYF. As DNA, the CDR3 is TGTGCCAGCAGTTCATATCTAGCGGGGGGGCAAGAGACCCAGTACTTC.

The chain combines TRBV11-2 with TRBJ2-6; no clear D. Germline V gene sequence: CDR1 SGHAT, CDR2 FQNNGV. The CDR3 covers 15 residues. V lost 1 base and J lost 0, with 4 bases in between. This CDR3 reads CASSLGVSGANVLTF. CDR3 bases: TGTGCCAGCAGCTTAGGAGTCTCTGGGGCCAACGTCCTGACTTTC.

The chain uses TRBV19 and TRBJ1-1; TRBD1 matches at 10 bases. The germline CDR1 and CDR2 sequences are LNHDA and SQIVND (reference sequence). Germline trimming cut 9 bases from V and 0 bases from J; bases unmatched to any gene: 10. The CDR3 loop spans 16 amino acids. CDR3 bases: TGTGCCAGCAAAACCGGGACAGGGGTAATGAACACTGAAGCTTTCTTT. As protein: CASKTGTGVMNTEAFF.